Each of the 15 T cell receptor beta chains below was sequenced from the same sample in a study of Graves' ophthalmopathy and Graves' hyperthyroidism. The sequenced template was RNA, covering the TCR beta CDR3 region. RT-PCR with HTBI primers came first, then second-round multiplex PCR. TCRdb analysed the multiplex PCR reads with MiXCR anew, one entry per CDR3 protein. This sample has roughly 1.1 million distinct CDR3 sequences, with 35% to 40% found just once. Sequencing input: peripheral blood or thyroid tissue (not recorded which). These receptors were taken from an adult man with Graves' hyperthyroidism.

This clonotype was found many times. This chain links TRBV5-6 with TRBJ1-2; 10 bases align to TRBD1. CDR3 size: 16 residues. Germline V gives CDR1 SGHDT, CDR2 YYEEEE. The V and J ends lost 0 bases and 4 bases, in that order; junction bases with no gene match: 6. The CDR3 loop is CASSLEGTGVPYGYTF. CDR3 bases: TGTGCCAGCAGCTTGGAAGGGACAGGGGTTCCCTATGGCTACACCTTC.

There are a few counts of this clonotype. The chain carries TRBV10-3 and TRBJ2-5; 7 nucleotides agree with TRBD2. V gave up 11 bases and J gave up 1 base; unmatched junction bases: 22. The CDR3 runs to 18 residues. Germline V gene data show CDR1 as ENHRY and CDR2 as SYGVKD. CDR3 loop: CAPNTGTTGRPPQETQYF. For the CDR3, the DNA is TGTGCCCCGAACACCGGGACTACAGGAAGACCTCCCCAAGAGACCCAGTACTTC.

The CDR3, as DNA: TGCAGGGCTACCGCACAGGGGACTGAAGCTTTCTTT. It yields the protein CRATAQGTEAFF. J is TRBJ1-1 and V is TRBV29-1, with TRBD1 identical over 7 bases. Germline values: CDR1 SQVTM, CDR2 ANQGSEA. This CDR3 spans 12 amino acids.

With respect to this clonotype: A read error may be the cause here, since a much bigger clone is one base away. The J gene is TRBJ2-5, the V gene TRBV2; TRBD1 matches 8 bases. Germline V gene sequence: CDR1 SNHLY, CDR2 FYNNEI. This CDR3 is 14 amino acids long. The CDR3 sequence is CASMRTGYQGTQYF. The CDR3 DNA reads as TGTGCCAGCATGAGGACAGGGTACCAAGGGACCCAGTACTTC.

The rearrangement links TRBV13 to TRBJ2-7; 7 nucleotides match TRBD1. Losses at the gene ends were 5 bases for V and 7 bases for J; bases not matched to a gene: 17. The CDR3 extends over 16 amino acids. CDR1 and CDR2 (germline): PRHDT, FYEKMQ (reference sequence). This CDR3 reads CASSPGTEHSYEEQYF. The CDR3 bases are TGTGCCAGCAGCCCGGGGACAGAACACAGCTACGAGGAGCAGTACTTC.

This clonotype has ten or more counts. The rearrangement joins TRBV6-5 to TRBJ1-1; 7 nucleotides agree with TRBD1. V was clipped by 2 bases and J by 0 bases; unmatched bases: 3. The CDR3 has 15 amino acids. CDR1 and CDR2 (germline): MNHEY, SVGAGI. The CDR3 region is CASSYGGTVNTEAFF. The CDR3 DNA follows: TGTGCCAGCAGTTACGGGGGGACAGTGAACACTGAAGCTTTCTTT.

This clonotype was detected many times. The chain recombines TRBV20-1 with TRBJ2-5, with D unclear. The CDR3 is made up of 13 amino acids. V lost 0 bases, J lost 0 bases, and 5 bases lay in between. CDR1 and CDR2 (germline): DFQATT, SNEGSKA (reference sequence). The CDR3 DNA sequence: TGCAGTGCTAGAGAGGGATACCAAGAGACCCAGTACTTC. This translates into CSAREGYQETQYF.

V and J are TRBV28 and TRBJ1-5, with D unclear. Germline V CDR1 and CDR2: MDHEN, SYDVKM. V was shortened by 8 bases and J by 10 bases, with 21 bases between the two germline ends. There are 14 residues in the CDR3. As DNA, the CDR3 is TGTGCCAGCGAGATCCCGACTAATGGGCATCCCCAGCATTTT. Its protein product is CASEIPTNGHPQHF.

Notes on this clonotype: A much bigger clone sits one base away, suggesting this may be a read error. The V and J genes are TRBV29-1 and TRBJ2-2, with 7 bases matching TRBD2. The CDR3 consists of 12 residues. Looked up from germline, CDR1 is SQVTM and CDR2 is ANQGSEA. The junction had 5 bases not matched to a gene; V was cut back by 5 bases and J by 8 bases. The CDR3 protein is CSVRGDGGELFF. In DNA, the CDR3 is TGCAGCGTTCGGGGGGATGGTGGGGAGCTGTTTTTT.

This clonotype was picked up many times. The genes are TRBV29-1 and TRBJ2-7; 10 bases line up with TRBD2. Per germline, CDR1 SQVTM and CDR2 ANQGSEA. Trimming took 3 bases from V and 7 from J; bases not matched to a gene: 6. The CDR3 has 13 residues. CDR3 nucleotides: TGCAGCGTTGACCAGCGGGGGGGCCTGGAGCAGTACTTC. It translates to CSVDQRGGLEQYF.

This clonotype was detected only a few times. The rearrangement links TRBV27 to TRBJ1-6; possibly TRBD1 for D (5 bases). Germline CDR1 MNHEY, CDR2 SMNVEV (reference sequence). V was trimmed by 5 bases and J by 1 base, leaving 12 bases between them. CDR3 length: 16 residues. The CDR3 here is CASSPQGRSYNSPLHF. Here the CDR3 DNA reads TGTGCCAGCAGTCCGCAGGGTCGTTCCTATAATTCACCCCTCCACTTT.

The chain employs TRBV29-1 and TRBJ1-1; 10 nucleotides match TRBD1. Germline CDR1 SQVTM, CDR2 ANQGSEA. The CDR3 covers 14 residues. The V gene end was trimmed by 4 bases and the J gene end by 5 bases; junction bases not matched to a gene: 7. This chain's CDR3 is CSVATGTGETEAFF. The CDR3 nucleotides are TGCAGCGTTGCGACCGGGACAGGGGAAACTGAAGCTTTCTTT.

This clonotype was seen repeatedly, ten times or more. V is TRBV7-8 and J is TRBJ1-5, with 7 bases that match TRBD1. In germline, CDR1 is SGHVS, CDR2 FQNEAQ. The CDR3 loop spans 15 amino acids. Germline trimming cut 1 base from V and 5 bases from J; bases unmatched to any gene: 5. In DNA form, the CDR3 reads TGTGCCAGCAGCTTAGTGGGCAGGGGGGATCAGCCCCAGCATTTT. Amino acids: CASSLVGRGDQPQHF.

This clonotype was seen a few times. This may arise from a read error, as a much more abundant clone is one base away. The chain uses TRBV9 and TRBJ1-6; D is possibly TRBD1 (5 bases). The length of the CDR3 is 14 residues. Germline-derived CDR1 and CDR2 are SGDLS and YYNGEE. The CDR3 nucleotides are TGTGCCGGCAGCGAGGGACTGTATAATTCACCCCTCCACTTT. This sequence encodes CAGSEGLYNSPLHF.

This clonotype was picked up a small number of times. V gene TRBV12-3 or TRBV12-4 combines with J gene TRBJ2-5; tentative D call: TRBD1 (6 bases). The CDR3 consists of 14 residues. Trimming left V 5 bases short and J 3 bases short, with 13 bases between. In DNA, the CDR3 is TGTGCCAGCAGTCTAAGGACAGTAAAAGAGACCCAGTACTTC. Amino acid sequence: CASSLRTVKETQYF.